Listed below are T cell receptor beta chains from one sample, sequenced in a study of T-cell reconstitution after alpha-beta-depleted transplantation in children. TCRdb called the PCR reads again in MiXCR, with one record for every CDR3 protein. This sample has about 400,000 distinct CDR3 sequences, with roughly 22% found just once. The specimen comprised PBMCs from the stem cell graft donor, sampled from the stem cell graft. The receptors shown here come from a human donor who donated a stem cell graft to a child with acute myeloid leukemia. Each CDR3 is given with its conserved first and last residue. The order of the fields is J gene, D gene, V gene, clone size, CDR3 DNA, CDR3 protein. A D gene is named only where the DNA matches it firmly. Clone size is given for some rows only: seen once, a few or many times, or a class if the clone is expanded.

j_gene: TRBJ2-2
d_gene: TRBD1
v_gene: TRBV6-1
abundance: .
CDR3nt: TGTGCCAGCAGAGACAGGGTTAACACCGGGGAGCTGTTTTTT
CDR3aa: CASRDRVNTGELFF

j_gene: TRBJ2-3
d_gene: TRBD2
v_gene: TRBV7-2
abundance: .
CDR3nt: TGTGCCAGCAGCTTGAGAGCAGCGGGAGTCCCCCCAGATACGCAGTATTTT
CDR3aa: CASSLRAAGVPPDTQYF

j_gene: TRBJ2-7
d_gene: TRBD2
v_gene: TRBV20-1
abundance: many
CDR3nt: TGCAGTGCTAGAGGGACTAGCGGGAGGGCCGTTTCTTACGAGCAGTACTTC
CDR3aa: CSARGTSGRAVSYEQYF

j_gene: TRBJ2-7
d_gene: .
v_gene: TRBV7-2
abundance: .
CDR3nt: TGTGCCAGCAGCTTAGTGGCTTTCTACGAGCAGTACTTC
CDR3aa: CASSLVAFYEQYF

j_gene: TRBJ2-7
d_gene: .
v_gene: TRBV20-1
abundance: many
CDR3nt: TGCAGTGCACAGCTATACGAGCAGTACTTC
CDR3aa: CSAQLYEQYF

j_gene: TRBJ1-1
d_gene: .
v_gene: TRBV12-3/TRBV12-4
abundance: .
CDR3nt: TGTGCCAGCAGTTTACCGCGACCCGGGGGAGTCGGCACTGAAGCTTTCTTT
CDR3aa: CASSLPRPGGVGTEAFF

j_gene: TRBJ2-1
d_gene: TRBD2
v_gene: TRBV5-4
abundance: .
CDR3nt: TGTGCCAGCACCGCTAGCGGGAGTGATGAGCAGTTCTTC
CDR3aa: CASTASGSDEQFF

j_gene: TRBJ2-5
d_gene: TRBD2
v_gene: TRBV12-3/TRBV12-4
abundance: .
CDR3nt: TGTGCCAGCAGTCTACTAGCGGGAGACGGAGAGACCCAGTACTTC
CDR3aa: CASSLLAGDGETQYF

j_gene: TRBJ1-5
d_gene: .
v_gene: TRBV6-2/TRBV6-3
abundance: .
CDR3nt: TGTGCCAGCAGCACTGGACAAAGCAATCAGCCCCAGCATTTT
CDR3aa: CASSTGQSNQPQHF

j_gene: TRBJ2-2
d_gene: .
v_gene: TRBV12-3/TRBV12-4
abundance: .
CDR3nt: TGTGCCAGCAGTTTAGCAGGGGGTTACACCGGGGAGCTGTTTTTT
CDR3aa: CASSLAGGYTGELFF

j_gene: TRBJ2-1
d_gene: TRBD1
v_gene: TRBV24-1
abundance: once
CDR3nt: TGTGCCACCAGTGACGTCGCCGGGACAGAGATATACAATGAGCAGTTCTTC
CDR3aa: CATSDVAGTEIYNEQFF

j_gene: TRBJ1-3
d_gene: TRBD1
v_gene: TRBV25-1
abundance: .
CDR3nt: TGTGCCAGCAGTGAAGGACAGGAGGGAAACACCATATATTTT
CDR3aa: CASSEGQEGNTIYF

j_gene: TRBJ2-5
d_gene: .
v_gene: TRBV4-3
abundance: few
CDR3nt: TGCGCCAGCAGCCAAGAGATCGACAGTCAAGAGACCCAGTACTTC
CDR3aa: CASSQEIDSQETQYF

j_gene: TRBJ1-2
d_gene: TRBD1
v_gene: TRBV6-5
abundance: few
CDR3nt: TGTGCCAGCAGTTTCGGACAGGCCACTAACTATGGCTACACCTTC
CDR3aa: CASSFGQATNYGYTF

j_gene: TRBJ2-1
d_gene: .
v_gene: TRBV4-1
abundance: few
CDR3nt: TGCGCCAGCAGCCAAGACCCAACAGGTTTCGATGAGCAGTTCTTC
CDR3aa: CASSQDPTGFDEQFF

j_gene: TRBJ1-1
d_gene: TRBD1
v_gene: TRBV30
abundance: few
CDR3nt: TGTGCCTGGGGACAGGGGGCTACGGTTTCTTCCACTGAAGCTTTCTTT
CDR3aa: CAWGQGATVSSTEAFF

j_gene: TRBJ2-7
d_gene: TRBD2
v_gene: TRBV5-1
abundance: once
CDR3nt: TGCGCCAGCAGCTTGGGACTAGCTTCCCACGAGCAGTACTTC
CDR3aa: CASSLGLASHEQYF

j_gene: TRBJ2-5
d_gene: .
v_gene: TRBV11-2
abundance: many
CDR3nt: TGTGCCAGCAGCTCTAGTTGGGGGAATCGACCGGAAGAGACCCAGTACTTC
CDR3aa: CASSSSWGNRPEETQYF

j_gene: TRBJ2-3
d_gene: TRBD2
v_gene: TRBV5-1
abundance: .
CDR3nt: TGCGCCAGCAGCTTGGGGGCGGGAGGGCCAGCAGATACGCAGTATTTT
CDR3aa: CASSLGAGGPADTQYF

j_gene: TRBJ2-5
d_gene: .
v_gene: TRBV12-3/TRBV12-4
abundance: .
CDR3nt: TGTGCCAGCAGTTTAAAGGAAGGGGAGACCCAGTACTTC
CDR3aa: CASSLKEGETQYF

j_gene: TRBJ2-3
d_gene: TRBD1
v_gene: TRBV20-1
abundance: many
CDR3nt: TGCAGTGCTCCTGACAGGGGATGGACAGATACGCAGTATTTT
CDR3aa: CSAPDRGWTDTQYF

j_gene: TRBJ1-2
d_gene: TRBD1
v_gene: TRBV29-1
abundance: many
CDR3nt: TGCAGCACCCTTCGGGGGACAGGGAATGGCTACACCTTC
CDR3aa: CSTLRGTGNGYTF

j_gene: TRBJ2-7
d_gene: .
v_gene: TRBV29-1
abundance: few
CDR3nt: TGCAGCGCTTCACTGCAGGGTTCCTACGAGCAGTACTTC
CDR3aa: CSASLQGSYEQYF

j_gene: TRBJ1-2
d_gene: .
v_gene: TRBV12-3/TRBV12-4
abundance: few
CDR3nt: TGTGCCAGCAGTTTTAGGGTGACTGGCTACACCTTC
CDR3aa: CASSFRVTGYTF

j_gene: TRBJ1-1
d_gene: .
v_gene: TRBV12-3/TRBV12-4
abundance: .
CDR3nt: TGTGCCAGCAGTCCCTCCATCAACACTGAAGCTTTCTTT
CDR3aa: CASSPSINTEAFF

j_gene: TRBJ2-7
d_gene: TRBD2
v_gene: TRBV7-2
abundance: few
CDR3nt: TGTGCCAGCAGCACGCGGACTAGCGGACCCTACGAGCAGTACTTC
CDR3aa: CASSTRTSGPYEQYF

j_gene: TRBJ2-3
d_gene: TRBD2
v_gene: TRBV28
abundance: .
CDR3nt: TGTGCCAGCAGTTCGTCCCAGACTAGCGTCACAGATACGCAGTATTTT
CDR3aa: CASSSSQTSVTDTQYF

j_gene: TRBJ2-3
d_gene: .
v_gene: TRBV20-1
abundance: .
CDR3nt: TGCAGTACGAAAACTAAGCAAAGAGGAAACACAGATACGCAGTATTTT
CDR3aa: CSTKTKQRGNTDTQYF

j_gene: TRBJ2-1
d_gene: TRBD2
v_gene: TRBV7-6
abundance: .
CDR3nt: TGTGCCAGCAGCAGGCCGGGACTATATTACAATGAGCAGTTCTTC
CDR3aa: CASSRPGLYYNEQFF

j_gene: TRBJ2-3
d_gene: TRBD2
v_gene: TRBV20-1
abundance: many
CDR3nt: TGCAGTGCTAATTCAGGGAGGGGTAGCACAGATACGCAGTATTTT
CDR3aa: CSANSGRGSTDTQYF

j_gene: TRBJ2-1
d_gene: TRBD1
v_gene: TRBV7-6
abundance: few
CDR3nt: TGTGCCAGCAGCTTAGTATGGATTCCGGGACAGCGACTGAATGAGCAGTTCTTC
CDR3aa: CASSLVWIPGQRLNEQFF

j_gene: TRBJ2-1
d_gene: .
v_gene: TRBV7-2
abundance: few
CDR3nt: TGTGCCAGCAGCCCGATCGGAGGGGTGTACAATGAGCAGTTCTTC
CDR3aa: CASSPIGGVYNEQFF

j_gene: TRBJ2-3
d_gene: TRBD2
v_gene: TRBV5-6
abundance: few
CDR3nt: TGTGCCAGCAGCTTGGCCGTGGGGGAGGGCTACGGAGCAGATACGCAGTATTTT
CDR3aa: CASSLAVGEGYGADTQYF

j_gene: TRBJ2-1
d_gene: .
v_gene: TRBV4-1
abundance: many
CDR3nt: TGTGCCAGCAGCCAAGCGGGCAATGAGCAGTTCTTC
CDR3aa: CASSQAGNEQFF

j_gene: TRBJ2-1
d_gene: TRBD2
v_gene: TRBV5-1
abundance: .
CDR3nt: TGCGCCAGCAGCTTTGGTAGCGGGAGCTCCTACAATGAGCAGTTCTTC
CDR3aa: CASSFGSGSSYNEQFF

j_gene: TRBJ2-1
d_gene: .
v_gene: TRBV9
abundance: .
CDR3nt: TGTGCCAGCAGCGTAGCCGGGGTTAACTACAATGAGCAGTTCTTC
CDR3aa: CASSVAGVNYNEQFF

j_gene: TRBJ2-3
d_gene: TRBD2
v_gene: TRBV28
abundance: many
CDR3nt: TGTGCCAGCAGTTTAAGGACTAGCGGGAGGAGAGATACGCAGTATTTT
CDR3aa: CASSLRTSGRRDTQYF

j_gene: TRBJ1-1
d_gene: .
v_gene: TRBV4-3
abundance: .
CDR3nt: TGCGCCAGCAGCCAAGATATGCAGTTAGTTGAAGCTTTCTTT
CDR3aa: CASSQDMQLVEAFF

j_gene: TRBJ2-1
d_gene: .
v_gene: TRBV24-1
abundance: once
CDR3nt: TGTGCCACCAGTGATTCGGGGGCCTCCTACAATGAGCAGTTCTTC
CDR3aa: CATSDSGASYNEQFF

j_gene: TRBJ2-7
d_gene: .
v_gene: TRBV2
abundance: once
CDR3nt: TGTGCCAGCAGTGATGGGGATACTTACGAGCAGTACTTC
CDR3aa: CASSDGDTYEQYF

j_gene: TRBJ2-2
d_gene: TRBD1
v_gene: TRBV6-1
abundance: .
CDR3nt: TGTGCCAGCAAGAGGGACAGTTTATTCACCGGGGAGCTGTTTTTT
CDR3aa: CASKRDSLFTGELFF

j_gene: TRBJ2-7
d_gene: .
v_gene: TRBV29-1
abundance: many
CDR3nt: TGCAGCGTTGTGTCGGGGGCCTACGAGCAGTACTTC
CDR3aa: CSVVSGAYEQYF

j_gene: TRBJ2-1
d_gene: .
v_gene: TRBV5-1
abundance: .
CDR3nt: TGCGCCAGCGGCATCCCCGGGGGAGCTATGAATGAGCAGTTCTTC
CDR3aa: CASGIPGGAMNEQFF

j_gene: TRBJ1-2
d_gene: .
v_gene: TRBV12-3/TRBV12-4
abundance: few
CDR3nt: TGTGCCAGCAGTTTAGCAGGACAGCATGGCTACACCTTC
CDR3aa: CASSLAGQHGYTF

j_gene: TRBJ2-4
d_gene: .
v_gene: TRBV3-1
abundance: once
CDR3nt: TGTGCCAGCAGTCAACCGGGAACCCTAGCTACCTACTTC
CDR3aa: CASSQPGTLATYF